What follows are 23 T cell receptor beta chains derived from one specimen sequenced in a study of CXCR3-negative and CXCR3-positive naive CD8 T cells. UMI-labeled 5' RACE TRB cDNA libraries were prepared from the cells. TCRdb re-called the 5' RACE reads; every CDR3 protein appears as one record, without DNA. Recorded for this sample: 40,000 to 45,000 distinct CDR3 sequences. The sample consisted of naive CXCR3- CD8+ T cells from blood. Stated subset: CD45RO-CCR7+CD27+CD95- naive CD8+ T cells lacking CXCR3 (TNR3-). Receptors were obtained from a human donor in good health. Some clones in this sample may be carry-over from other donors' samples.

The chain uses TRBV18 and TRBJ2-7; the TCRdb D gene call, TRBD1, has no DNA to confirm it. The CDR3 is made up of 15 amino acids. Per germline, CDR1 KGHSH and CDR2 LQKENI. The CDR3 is CASSPPFDSRGEQYF. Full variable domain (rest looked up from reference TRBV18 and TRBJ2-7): NAGVMQNPRHLVRRRGQEARLRCSPMKGHSHVYWYRQLPEEGLKFMVYLQKENIIDESGMPKERFSAEFPKEGPSILRIQQVVRGDSAAYFCASSPPFDSRGEQYFGPGTRLTVT.

CDR3 sequence: CASSYQREQYF. The V call is TRBV6-2 or TRBV6-3, the J call TRBJ2-7; TCRdb picks TRBD2, but there is no DNA to check that call. Germline-derived CDR1 and CDR2 are MNHEY and SVGEGT. CDR3 length equals 11 residues.

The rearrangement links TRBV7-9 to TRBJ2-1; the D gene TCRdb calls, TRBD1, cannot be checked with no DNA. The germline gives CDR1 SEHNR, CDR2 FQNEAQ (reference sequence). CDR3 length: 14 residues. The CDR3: CASSLVGLGEPQFF. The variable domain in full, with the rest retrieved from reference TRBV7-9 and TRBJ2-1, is DTGVSQNPRHKITKRGQNVTFRCDPISEHNRLYWYRQTLGQGPEFLTYFQNEAQLEKSRLLSDRFSAERPKGSFSTLEIQRTEQGDSAMYLCASSLVGLGEPQFFGPGTRLTVL.

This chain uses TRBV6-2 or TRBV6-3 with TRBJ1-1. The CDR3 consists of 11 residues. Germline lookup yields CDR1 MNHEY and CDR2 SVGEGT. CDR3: CASSFSTEAFF.

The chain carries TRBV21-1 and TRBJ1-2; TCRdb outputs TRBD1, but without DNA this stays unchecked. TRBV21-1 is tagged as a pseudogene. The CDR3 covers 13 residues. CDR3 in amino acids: CASSSDRDYGYTF.

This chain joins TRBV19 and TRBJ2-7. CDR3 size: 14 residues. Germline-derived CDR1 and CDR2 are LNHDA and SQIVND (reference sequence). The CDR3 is CASSDQGGFYEQYF.

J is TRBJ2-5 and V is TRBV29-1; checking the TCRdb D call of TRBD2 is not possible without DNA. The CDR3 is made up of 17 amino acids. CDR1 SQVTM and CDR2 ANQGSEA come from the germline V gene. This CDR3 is CSVRNPLSGGPMETQYF.

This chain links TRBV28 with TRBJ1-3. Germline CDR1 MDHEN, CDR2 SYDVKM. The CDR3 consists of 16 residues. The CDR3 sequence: CASRPPRRSSGNTIYF.

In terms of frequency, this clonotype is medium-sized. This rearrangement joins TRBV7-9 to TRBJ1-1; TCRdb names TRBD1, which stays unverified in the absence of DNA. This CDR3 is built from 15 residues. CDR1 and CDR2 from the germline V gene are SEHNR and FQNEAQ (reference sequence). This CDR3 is CASSFGQGADTEAFF.

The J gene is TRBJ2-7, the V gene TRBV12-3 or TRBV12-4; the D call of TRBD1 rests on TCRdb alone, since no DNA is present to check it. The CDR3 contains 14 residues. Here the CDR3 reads CASNPWDRSDEQYF.

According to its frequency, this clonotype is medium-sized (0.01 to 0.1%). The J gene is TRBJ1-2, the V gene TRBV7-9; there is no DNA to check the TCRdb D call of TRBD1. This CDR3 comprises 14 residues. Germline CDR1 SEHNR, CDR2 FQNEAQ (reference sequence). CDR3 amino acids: CASSPGQGVYGYTF.

The CDR3 loop is CASSQDREPGYEQYF. The chain combines TRBV4-1 with TRBJ2-7; the D call of TRBD1 rests on TCRdb alone, since no DNA is present to check it. This CDR3 has 15 amino acids. The germline V gene encodes CDR1 MGHRA and CDR2 YSYEKL.

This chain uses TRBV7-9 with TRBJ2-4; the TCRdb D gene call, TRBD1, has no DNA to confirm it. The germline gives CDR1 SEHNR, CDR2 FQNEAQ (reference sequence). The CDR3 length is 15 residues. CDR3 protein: CASRDLTGWENIQYF.

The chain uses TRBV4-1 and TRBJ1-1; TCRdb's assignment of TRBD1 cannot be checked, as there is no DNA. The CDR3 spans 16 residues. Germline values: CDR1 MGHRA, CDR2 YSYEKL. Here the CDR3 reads CASSIAGTALNTEAFF.

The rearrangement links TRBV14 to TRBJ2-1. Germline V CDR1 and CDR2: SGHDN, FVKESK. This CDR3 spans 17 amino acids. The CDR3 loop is CASSQRHQRGLYNEQFF.

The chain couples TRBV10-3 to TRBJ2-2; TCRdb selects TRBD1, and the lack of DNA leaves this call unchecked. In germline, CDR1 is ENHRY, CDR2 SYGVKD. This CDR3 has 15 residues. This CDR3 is CAISPGQTNTGELFF.

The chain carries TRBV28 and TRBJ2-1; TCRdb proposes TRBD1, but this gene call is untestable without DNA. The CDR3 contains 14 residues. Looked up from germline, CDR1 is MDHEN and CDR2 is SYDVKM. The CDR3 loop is CASLGTESNNEQFF.

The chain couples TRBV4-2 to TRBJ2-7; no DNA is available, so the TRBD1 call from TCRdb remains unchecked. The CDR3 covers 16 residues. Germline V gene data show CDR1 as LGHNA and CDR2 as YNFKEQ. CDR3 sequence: CASSPGLGQGSYEQYF.

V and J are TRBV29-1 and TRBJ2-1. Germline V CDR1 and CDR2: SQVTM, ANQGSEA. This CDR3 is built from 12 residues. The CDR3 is CSVVANNNEQFF.

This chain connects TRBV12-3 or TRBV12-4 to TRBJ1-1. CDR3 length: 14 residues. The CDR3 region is CASSLLGFGTEAFF.

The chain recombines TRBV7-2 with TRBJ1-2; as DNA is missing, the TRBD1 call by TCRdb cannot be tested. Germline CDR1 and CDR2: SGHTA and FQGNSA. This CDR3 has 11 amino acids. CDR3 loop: CASNPGYGYTF.

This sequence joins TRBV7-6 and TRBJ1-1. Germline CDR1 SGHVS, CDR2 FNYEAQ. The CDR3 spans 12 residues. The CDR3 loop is CASSFPDTEAFF. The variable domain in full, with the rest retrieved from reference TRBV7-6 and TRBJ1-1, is GAGVSQSPRYKVTKRGQDVALRCDPISGHVSLYWYRQALGQGPEFLTYFNYEAQQDKSGLPNDRFSAERPEGSISTLTIQRTEQRDSAMYRCASSFPDTEAFFGQGTRLTVV.

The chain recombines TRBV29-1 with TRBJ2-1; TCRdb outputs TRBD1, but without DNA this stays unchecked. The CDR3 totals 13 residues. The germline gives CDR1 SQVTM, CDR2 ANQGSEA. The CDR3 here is CSTRDRGNNEQFF.